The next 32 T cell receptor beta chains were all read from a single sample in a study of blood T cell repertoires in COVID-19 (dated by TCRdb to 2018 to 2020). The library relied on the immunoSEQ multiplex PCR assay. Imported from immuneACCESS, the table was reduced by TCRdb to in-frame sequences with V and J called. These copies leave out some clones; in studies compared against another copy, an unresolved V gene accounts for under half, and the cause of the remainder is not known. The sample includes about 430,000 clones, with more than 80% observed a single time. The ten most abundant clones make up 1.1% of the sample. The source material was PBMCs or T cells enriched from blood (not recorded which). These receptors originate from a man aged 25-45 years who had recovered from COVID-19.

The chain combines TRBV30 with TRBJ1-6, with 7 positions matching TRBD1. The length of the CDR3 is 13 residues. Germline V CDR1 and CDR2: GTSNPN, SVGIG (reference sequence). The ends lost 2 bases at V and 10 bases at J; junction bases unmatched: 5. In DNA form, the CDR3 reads TGTGCCTGGAGTTACAGGGGAGAATCACCCCTCCACTTT. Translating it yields CAWSYRGESPLHF.

The CDR3: CSASPAPRMNEQYF. CDR3 DNA sequence: TGCAGTGCTAGTCCGGCTCCCAGGATGAACGAGCAGTACTTC. This chain links TRBV20-1 with TRBJ2-7; no clear D. Germline V CDR1 and CDR2: DFQATT, SNEGSKA (reference sequence). The CDR3 has 14 amino acids. Trimming pared 3 bases from V and 5 bases from J, leaving 17 bases between.

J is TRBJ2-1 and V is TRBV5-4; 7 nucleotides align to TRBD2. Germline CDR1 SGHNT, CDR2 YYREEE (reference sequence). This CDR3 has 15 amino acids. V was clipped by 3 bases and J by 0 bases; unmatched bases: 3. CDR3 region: CASSSAGTSYNEQFF. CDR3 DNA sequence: TGTGCCAGCAGCTCAGCGGGAACCTCCTACAATGAGCAGTTCTTC.

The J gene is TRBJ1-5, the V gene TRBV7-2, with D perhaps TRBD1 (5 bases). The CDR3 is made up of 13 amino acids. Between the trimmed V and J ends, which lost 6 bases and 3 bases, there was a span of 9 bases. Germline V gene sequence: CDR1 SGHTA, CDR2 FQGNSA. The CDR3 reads CASSWTNNQPQHF. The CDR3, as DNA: TGTGCCAGCAGTTGGACAAACAATCAGCCCCAGCATTTT.

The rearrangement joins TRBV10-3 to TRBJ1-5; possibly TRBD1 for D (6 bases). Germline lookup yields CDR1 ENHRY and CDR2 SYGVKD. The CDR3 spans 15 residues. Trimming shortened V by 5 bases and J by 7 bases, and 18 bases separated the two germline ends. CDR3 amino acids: CAISQLQGSGQPQHF. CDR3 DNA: TGTGCCATCAGTCAGCTACAGGGATCGGGGCAGCCCCAGCATTTT.

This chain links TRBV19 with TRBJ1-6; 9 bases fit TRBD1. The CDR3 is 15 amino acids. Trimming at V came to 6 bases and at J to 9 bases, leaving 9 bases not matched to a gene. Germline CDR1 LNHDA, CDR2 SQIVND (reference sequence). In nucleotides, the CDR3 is TGTGCCAGTAGCCGCTCCAGGACAGGGGTTTCACCCCTCCACTTT. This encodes CASSRSRTGVSPLHF.

CDR3 region: CASRSYPSYNEQFF. The DNA for the CDR3 is TGTGCCAGTCGCTCCTACCCCTCCTACAATGAGCAGTTCTTC. The chain links TRBV2 to TRBJ2-1, with D hard to call. Germline V gene data show CDR1 as SNHLY and CDR2 as FYNNEI. This CDR3 region has 14 residues. With 9 bases removed from V and 0 bases from J, the gap between germline ends came to 12 bases.

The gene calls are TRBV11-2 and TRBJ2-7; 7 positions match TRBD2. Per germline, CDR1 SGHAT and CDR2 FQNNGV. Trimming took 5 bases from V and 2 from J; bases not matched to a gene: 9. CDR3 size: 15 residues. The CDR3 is CASSLVGRGTYEQYF. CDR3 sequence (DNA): TGTGCCAGCAGCCTGGTCGGGCGGGGGACCTACGAGCAGTACTTC. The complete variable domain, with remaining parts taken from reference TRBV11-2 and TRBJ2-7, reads EAGVAQSPRYKIIEKRQSVAFWCNPISGHATLYWYQQILGQGPKLLIQFQNNGVVDDSQLPKDRFSAERLKGVDSTLKIQPAKLEDSAVYLCASSLVGRGTYEQYFGPGTRLTVT.

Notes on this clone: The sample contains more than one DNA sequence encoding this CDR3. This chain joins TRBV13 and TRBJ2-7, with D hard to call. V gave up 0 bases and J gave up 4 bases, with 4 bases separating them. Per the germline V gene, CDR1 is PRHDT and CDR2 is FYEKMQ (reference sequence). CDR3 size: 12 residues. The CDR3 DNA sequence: TGTGCCAGCAGCTTAGGGAGGTACGAGCAGTACTTC. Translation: CASSLGRYEQYF. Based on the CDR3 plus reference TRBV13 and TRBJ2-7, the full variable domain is AAGVIQSPRHLIKEKRETATLKCYPIPRHDTVYWYQQGPGQDPQFLISFYEKMQSDKGSIPDRFSAQQFSDYHSELNMSSLELGDSALYFCASSLGRYEQYFGPGTRLTVT.

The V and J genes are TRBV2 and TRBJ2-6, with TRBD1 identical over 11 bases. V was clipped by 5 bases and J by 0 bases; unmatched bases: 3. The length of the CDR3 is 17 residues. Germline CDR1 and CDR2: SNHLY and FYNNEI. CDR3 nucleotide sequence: TGTGCCAGCAGTTCCGGGACAGGGGGCTCTGGGGCCAACGTCCTGACTTTC. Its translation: CASSSGTGGSGANVLTF.

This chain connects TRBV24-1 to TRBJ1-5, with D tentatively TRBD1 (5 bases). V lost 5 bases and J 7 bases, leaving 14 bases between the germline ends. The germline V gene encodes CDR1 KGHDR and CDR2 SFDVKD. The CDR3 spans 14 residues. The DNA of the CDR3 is TGTGCCACCAGTGTCCCAGGGTCCGAACAGCCCCAGCATTTT. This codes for CATSVPGSEQPQHF.

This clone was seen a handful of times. CDR3: CASSLTSNTEAFF. The DNA for the CDR3 is TGTGCCAGCAGCCTCACATCGAACACTGAAGCTTTCTTT. V and J are TRBV7-3 and TRBJ1-1; D call uncertain. Germline-derived CDR1 and CDR2 are SGHTA and FQGTGA. The ends were cut back, 5 bases at V and 1 base at J, with 8 bases in the middle. The CDR3 has 13 residues. Using reference TRBV7-3 and TRBJ1-1 for the parts outside the CDR3, the full variable domain is GAGVSQTPSNKVTEKGKYVELRCDPISGHTALYWYRQSLGQGPEFLIYFQGTGAADDSGLPNDRFFAVRPEGSVSTLKIQRTERGDSAVYLCASSLTSNTEAFFGQGTRLTVV.

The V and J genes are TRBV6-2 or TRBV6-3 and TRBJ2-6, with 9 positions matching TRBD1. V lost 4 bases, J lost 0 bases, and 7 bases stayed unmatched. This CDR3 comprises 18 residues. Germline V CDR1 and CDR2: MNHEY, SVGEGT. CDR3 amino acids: CASSLLGQGFSGANVLTF. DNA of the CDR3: TGTGCCAGCAGTTTGCTCGGACAGGGGTTCTCTGGGGCCAACGTCCTGACTTTC.

The CDR3 nucleotides are TGTGCCAGCAGTGACCGGGGCTACAATGAGCAGTTCTTC. Translation gives CASSDRGYNEQFF. This chain links TRBV6-1 with TRBJ2-1; D may be TRBD2 (5 bases). Germline assignment: CDR1 MNHNS and CDR2 SASEGT. This CDR3 is 13 amino acids long. V lost 3 bases and J lost 3, with 6 bases in between.

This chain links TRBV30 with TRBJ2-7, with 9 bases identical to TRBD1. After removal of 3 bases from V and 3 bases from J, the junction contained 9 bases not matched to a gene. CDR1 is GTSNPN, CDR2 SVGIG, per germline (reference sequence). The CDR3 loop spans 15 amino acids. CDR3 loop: CAWRQPGQGVYEQYF. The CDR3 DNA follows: TGTGCCTGGAGGCAGCCGGGACAGGGAGTCTACGAGCAGTACTTC.

CDR3 protein: CASIQGFYNEQFF. In DNA, the CDR3 is TGCGCCAGCATACAGGGGTTCTACAATGAGCAGTTCTTC. The chain recombines TRBV10-1 with TRBJ2-1; TRBD1 agrees at 7 bases. Germline loops: CDR1 WNHNN, CDR2 SYGVQD (reference sequence). The CDR3 is 13 residues long. Germline trimming cut 7 bases from V and 3 bases from J; bases unmatched to any gene: 3.

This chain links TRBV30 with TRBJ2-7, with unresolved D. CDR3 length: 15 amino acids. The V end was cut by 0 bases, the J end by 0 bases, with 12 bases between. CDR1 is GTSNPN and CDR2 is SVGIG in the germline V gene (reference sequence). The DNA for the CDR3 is TGTGCCTGGAGTGTTCCGGCGGATTCCTCCTACGAGCAGTACTTC. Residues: CAWSVPADSSYEQYF.

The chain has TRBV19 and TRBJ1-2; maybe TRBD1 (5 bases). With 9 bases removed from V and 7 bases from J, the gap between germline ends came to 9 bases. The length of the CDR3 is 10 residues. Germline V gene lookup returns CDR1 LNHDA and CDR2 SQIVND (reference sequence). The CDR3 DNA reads TGTGCCAGCTCAGGGTTTGGCTACACCTTC. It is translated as CASSGFGYTF.

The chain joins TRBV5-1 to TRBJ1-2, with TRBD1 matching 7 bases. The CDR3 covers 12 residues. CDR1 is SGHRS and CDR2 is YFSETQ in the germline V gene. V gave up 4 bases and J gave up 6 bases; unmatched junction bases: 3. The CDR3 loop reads CASSPTGNGYTF. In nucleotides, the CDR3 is TGCGCCAGCAGCCCGACAGGGAATGGCTACACCTTC.

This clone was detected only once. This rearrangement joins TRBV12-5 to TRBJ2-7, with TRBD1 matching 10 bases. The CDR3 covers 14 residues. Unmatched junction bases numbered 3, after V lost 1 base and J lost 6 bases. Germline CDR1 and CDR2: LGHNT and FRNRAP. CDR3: CASGLAGTGVEQYF. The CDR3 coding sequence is TGTGCTAGTGGTTTGGCCGGGACAGGGGTCGAGCAGTACTTC.

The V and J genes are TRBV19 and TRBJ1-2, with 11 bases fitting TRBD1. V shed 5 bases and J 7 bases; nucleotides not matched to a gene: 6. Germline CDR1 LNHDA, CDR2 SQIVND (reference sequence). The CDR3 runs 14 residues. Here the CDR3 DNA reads TGTGCCAGTAGTCCAGGACAGGGGGCGCGTGGCTACACCTTC. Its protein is CASSPGQGARGYTF.

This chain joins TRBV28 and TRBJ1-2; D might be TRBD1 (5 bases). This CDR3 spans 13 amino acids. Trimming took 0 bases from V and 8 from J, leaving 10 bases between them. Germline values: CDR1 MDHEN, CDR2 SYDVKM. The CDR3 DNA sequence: TGTGCCAGCAGTTTATGGGCAGGGCGAGGCTACACCTTC. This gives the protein CASSLWAGRGYTF.

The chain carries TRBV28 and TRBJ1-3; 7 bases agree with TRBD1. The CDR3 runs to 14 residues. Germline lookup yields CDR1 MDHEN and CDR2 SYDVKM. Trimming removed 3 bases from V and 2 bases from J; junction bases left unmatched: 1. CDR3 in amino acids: CASSFTGAGNTIYF. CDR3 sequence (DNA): TGTGCCAGCAGTTTTACAGGGGCTGGAAACACCATATATTTT.

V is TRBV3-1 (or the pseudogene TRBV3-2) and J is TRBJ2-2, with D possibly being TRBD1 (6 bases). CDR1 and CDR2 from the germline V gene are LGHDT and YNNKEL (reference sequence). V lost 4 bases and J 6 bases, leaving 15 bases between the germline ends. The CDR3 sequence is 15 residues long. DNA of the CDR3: TGTGCCAGCAGCCCTGGGCCTTCAGGGGCCGGGGAGCTGTTTTTT. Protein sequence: CASSPGPSGAGELFF.

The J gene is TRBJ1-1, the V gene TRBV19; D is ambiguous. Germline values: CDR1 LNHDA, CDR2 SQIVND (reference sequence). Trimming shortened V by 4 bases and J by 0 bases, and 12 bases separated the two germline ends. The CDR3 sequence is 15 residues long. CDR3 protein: CASSNAGVMNTEAFF. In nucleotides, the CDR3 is TGTGCCAGTAGTAACGCAGGCGTTATGAACACTGAAGCTTTCTTT. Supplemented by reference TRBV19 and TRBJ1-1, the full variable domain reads DGGITQSPKYLFRKEGQNVTLSCEQNLNHDAMYWYRQDPGQGLRLIYYSQIVNDFQKGDIAEGYSVSREKKESFPLTVTSAQKNPTAFYLCASSNAGVMNTEAFFGQGTRLTVV.

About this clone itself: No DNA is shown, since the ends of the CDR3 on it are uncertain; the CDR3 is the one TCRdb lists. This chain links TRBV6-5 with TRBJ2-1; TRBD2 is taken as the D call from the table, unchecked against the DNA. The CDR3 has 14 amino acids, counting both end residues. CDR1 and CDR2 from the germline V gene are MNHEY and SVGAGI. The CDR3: CASSSSTGYNEQFF.

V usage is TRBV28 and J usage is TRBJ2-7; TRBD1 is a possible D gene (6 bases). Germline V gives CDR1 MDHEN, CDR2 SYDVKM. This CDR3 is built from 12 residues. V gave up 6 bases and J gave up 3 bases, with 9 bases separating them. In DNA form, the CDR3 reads TGTGCCAGCAGAAAGACAGGCTACGAGCAGTACTTC. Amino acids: CASRKTGYEQYF.

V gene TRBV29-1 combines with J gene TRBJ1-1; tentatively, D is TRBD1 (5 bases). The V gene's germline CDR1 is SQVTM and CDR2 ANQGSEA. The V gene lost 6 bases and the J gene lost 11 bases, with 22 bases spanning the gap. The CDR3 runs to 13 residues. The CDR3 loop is CSVVPEGRAGAFF. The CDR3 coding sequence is TGCAGCGTCGTCCCTGAGGGGAGGGCCGGGGCTTTCTTT.

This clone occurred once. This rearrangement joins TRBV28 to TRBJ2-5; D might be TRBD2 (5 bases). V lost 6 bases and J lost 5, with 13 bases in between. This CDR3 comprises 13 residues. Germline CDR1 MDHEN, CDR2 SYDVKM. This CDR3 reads CASRRNGGETQYF. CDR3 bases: TGTGCCAGCAGACGAAACGGCGGGGAGACCCAGTACTTC.

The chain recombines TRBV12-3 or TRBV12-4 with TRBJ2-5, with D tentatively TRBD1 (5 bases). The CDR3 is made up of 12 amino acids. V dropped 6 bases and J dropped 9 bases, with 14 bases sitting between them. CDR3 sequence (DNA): TGTGCCAGCAGCAACCCCAGGGTTCCCCAGTACTTC. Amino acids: CASSNPRVPQYF.

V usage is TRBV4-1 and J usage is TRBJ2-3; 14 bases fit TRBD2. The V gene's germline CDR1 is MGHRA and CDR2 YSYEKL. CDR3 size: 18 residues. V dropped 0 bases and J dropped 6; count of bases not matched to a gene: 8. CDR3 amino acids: CASSQERGLAGVGDTQYF. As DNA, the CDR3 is TGCGCCAGCAGCCAAGAGAGGGGACTAGCGGGAGTAGGGGATACGCAGTATTTT.

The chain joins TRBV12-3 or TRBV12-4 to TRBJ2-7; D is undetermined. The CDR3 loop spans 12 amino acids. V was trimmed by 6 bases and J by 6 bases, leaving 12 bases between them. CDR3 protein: CASSPIGLEQYF. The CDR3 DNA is TGTGCCAGCAGCCCCATTGGCCTCGAGCAGTACTTC.